Listed below are T cell receptor beta chains from one sample, sequenced in a study of blood T cell repertoires in COVID-19. Assay: immunoSEQ multiplex PCR; the TCRdb copy retains only in-frame clones and omits some. The sample lists 140,000 or so clones, more than 75% occurring once. Sequences were obtained from peripheral blood. The receptor set was obtained from a human donor in a cohort sampled during active COVID-19. Each CDR3 is given with its conserved first and last residue. The order of the fields is V gene, CDR3 length, D gene, J gene, CDR3 protein. D genes are given only for firm matches.

V gene: TRBV3-1/TRBV3-2; CDR3 length: 15; D gene: TRBD1; J gene: TRBJ1-1; CDR3 protein: CASSPRTGVNTEAFF
V gene: TRBV6-5; CDR3 length: 12; D gene: -; J gene: TRBJ2-1; CDR3 protein: CASSVRRNEQFF
V gene: TRBV29-1; CDR3 length: 14; D gene: -; J gene: TRBJ2-3; CDR3 protein: CSVEFAGRTDTQYF
V gene: TRBV5-1; CDR3 length: 15; D gene: -; J gene: TRBJ1-6; CDR3 protein: CASSKTGMDNSPLHF
V gene: TRBV20-1; CDR3 length: 13; D gene: -; J gene: TRBJ2-7; CDR3 protein: CSASSPGVYEQYF
V gene: TRBV2; CDR3 length: 14; D gene: -; J gene: TRBJ2-6; CDR3 protein: CASVQLSGANVLTF
V gene: TRBV13; CDR3 length: 15; D gene: -; J gene: TRBJ1-6; CDR3 protein: CASSLGQGDNSPLHF
V gene: TRBV11-3; CDR3 length: 12; D gene: -; J gene: TRBJ2-2; CDR3 protein: CASTGNTGELFF
V gene: TRBV4-2; CDR3 length: 15; D gene: -; J gene: TRBJ1-4; CDR3 protein: CASSHEEATNEKLFF
V gene: TRBV7-9; CDR3 length: 14; D gene: -; J gene: TRBJ1-2; CDR3 protein: CASSLSGTLYGYTF
V gene: TRBV7-2; CDR3 length: 16; D gene: TRBD2; J gene: TRBJ2-2; CDR3 protein: CASSLAGTSSAGELFF
V gene: TRBV30; CDR3 length: 13; D gene: -; J gene: TRBJ2-7; CDR3 protein: CAWNLELDYEQYF
V gene: TRBV28; CDR3 length: 16; D gene: TRBD1; J gene: TRBJ1-5; CDR3 protein: CASSLNRGGSNQPQHF
V gene: TRBV5-1; CDR3 length: 14; D gene: -; J gene: TRBJ1-2; CDR3 protein: CASSLAAGEYGYTF
V gene: TRBV2; CDR3 length: 18; D gene: TRBD2; J gene: TRBJ2-3; CDR3 protein: CASSEVASGRASTDTQYF
V gene: TRBV4-2; CDR3 length: 15; D gene: -; J gene: TRBJ2-2; CDR3 protein: CASSQFGGNTGELFF
V gene: TRBV4-2; CDR3 length: 14; D gene: -; J gene: TRBJ2-2; CDR3 protein: CASSQDRGPGELFF
V gene: TRBV18; CDR3 length: 15; D gene: TRBD2; J gene: TRBJ2-3; CDR3 protein: CASSPKGLSTDTQYF
V gene: TRBV19; CDR3 length: 17; D gene: -; J gene: TRBJ1-5; CDR3 protein: CASSTGSGGWGNQPQHF
V gene: TRBV19; CDR3 length: 14; D gene: -; J gene: TRBJ1-2; CDR3 protein: CASSLRAGGEGYTF
V gene: TRBV6-6; CDR3 length: 13; D gene: TRBD1; J gene: TRBJ2-3; CDR3 protein: CASSSTGGDTQYF
V gene: TRBV10-3; CDR3 length: 16; D gene: -; J gene: TRBJ2-1; CDR3 protein: CAISVDSFGAYNEQFF
V gene: TRBV19; CDR3 length: 13; D gene: -; J gene: TRBJ1-5; CDR3 protein: CAASGGNNQPQHF
V gene: TRBV7-2; CDR3 length: 13; D gene: -; J gene: TRBJ1-4; CDR3 protein: CASSRFRDEKLFF
V gene: TRBV4-2; CDR3 length: 16; D gene: TRBD1; J gene: TRBJ1-4; CDR3 protein: CASSQLGQASNEKLFF
V gene: TRBV18; CDR3 length: 15; D gene: -; J gene: TRBJ2-7; CDR3 protein: CASSPPLGSSYEQYF
V gene: TRBV15; CDR3 length: 16; D gene: TRBD1; J gene: TRBJ1-1; CDR3 protein: CATSRDARQGAKEAFF
V gene: TRBV11-3; CDR3 length: 13; D gene: -; J gene: TRBJ2-1; CDR3 protein: CASSLTDYNEQFF
V gene: TRBV4-1; CDR3 length: 15; D gene: TRBD2; J gene: TRBJ2-2; CDR3 protein: CASSPGLANTGELFF